The 15 T cell receptor beta chains presented below share a single source sample, sequenced in a study of blood T cell repertoires in COVID-19. The repertoire was sequenced with immunoSEQ multiplex PCR; TCRdb's copy has only in-frame clones and lacks some. This repertoire shows under 75,000 clones, around 90% found once; its top ten account for 3.5%. The sample was peripheral blood. Receptors originate from a man aged 50 to 59 with active COVID-19.

The V call is TRBV2, the J call TRBJ1-1; D not certain. The CDR3 is made up of 13 amino acids. Trimming removed 8 bases at V and 1 base at J, with 11 bases between. Germline V gene lookup returns CDR1 SNHLY and CDR2 FYNNEI. The CDR3 here is CASVRGQNTEAFF. The CDR3 nucleotides read TGTGCCAGCGTAAGAGGCCAGAACACTGAAGCTTTCTTT. Full variable domain (remainder filled in from reference TRBV2 and TRBJ1-1): EPEVTQTPSHQVTQMGQEVILRCVPISNHLYFYWYRQILGQKVEFLVSFYNNEISEKSEIFDDQFSVERPDGSNFTLKIRSTKLEDSAMYFCASVRGQNTEAFFGQGTRLTVV.

V and J are TRBV7-2 and TRBJ2-7, with 7 bases identical to TRBD1. Germline values: CDR1 SGHTA, CDR2 FQGNSA. Trimming removed 0 bases from V and 2 bases from J; junction bases left unmatched: 1. The CDR3 sequence is 14 residues long. Written as DNA, the CDR3 is TGTGCCAGCAGCTTAGCCGGGACAGCCTACGAGCAGTACTTC. Translating it yields CASSLAGTAYEQYF. Looking up the rest from reference TRBV7-2 and TRBJ2-7 gives the full variable domain: GAGVSQSPSNKVTEKGKDVELRCDPISGHTALYWYRQSLGQGLEFLIYFQGNSAPDKSGLPSDRFSAERTGGSVSTLTIQRTQQEDSAVYLCASSLAGTAYEQYFGPGTRLTVT.

This chain uses TRBV7-3 with TRBJ2-1; TRBD2 agrees at 12 bases. The CDR3 loop spans 18 amino acids. Trimming removed 2 bases from V and 8 bases from J; junction bases left unmatched: 13. In germline, CDR1 is SGHTA, CDR2 FQGTGA. CDR3 DNA: TGTGCCAGCAGCTTACAGCTGTCTAGCGGGGGGGCCTTATATGAGCAGTTCTTC. Translation gives CASSLQLSSGGALYEQFF.

V is TRBV30 and J is TRBJ2-3, with a possible D match to TRBD1 (5 bases). This CDR3 has 14 amino acids. The V gene lost 4 bases and the J gene lost 1 base, with 12 bases spanning the gap. CDR1 and CDR2 from the germline V gene are GTSNPN and SVGIG (reference sequence). CDR3 residues: CAWIGHRGTDTQYF. CDR3 DNA: TGTGCCTGGATAGGACACCGCGGCACAGATACGCAGTATTTT.

The gene calls are TRBV7-2 and TRBJ2-2; perhaps TRBD2 as D (6 bases). The CDR3 has 16 amino acids. Germline loops: CDR1 SGHTA, CDR2 FQGNSA. Trimming removed 1 base at V and 4 bases at J, with 13 bases between. The CDR3 DNA is TGTGCCAGCAGCTTAGTTGGGGGGTGGGCCACCGGGGAGCTGTTTTTT. Encoded protein: CASSLVGGWATGELFF.

The chain employs TRBV10-2 and TRBJ2-7; 9 nucleotides match TRBD2. The V gene's germline CDR1 is WSHSY and CDR2 SAAADI. The CDR3 contains 14 residues. V was clipped by 8 bases and J by 6 bases; unmatched bases: 11. CDR3 DNA: TGCGCCAGCCTGGCTAGCGGGGTAATGGGCGAGCAGTACTTC. Amino acid sequence: CASLASGVMGEQYF.

The genes are TRBV6-5 and TRBJ2-1, with D hard to call. V gave up 5 bases and J gave up 7 bases, with 6 bases separating them. CDR3 length: 11 residues. Looked up from germline, CDR1 is MNHEY and CDR2 is SVGAGI. The CDR3 nucleotides are TGTGCCAGCAGTAGGAGTAATGAGCAGTTCTTC. Translation gives CASSRSNEQFF.

This chain uses TRBV19 with TRBJ2-3, with a possible D match to TRBD1 (6 bases). The V end was cut by 7 bases, the J end by 3 bases, with 11 bases between. CDR3 length: 13 residues. Per the germline V gene, CDR1 is LNHDA and CDR2 is SQIVND (reference sequence). The CDR3 DNA is TGTGCCAGTAAGGCGAGGGGGACAGATACGCAGTATTTT. This translates into CASKARGTDTQYF.

The J gene is TRBJ1-3, the V gene TRBV14; D is possibly TRBD1 (5 bases). CDR3 length equals 14 residues. CDR1 and CDR2 from the germline V gene are SGHDN and FVKESK. Trimming stripped 4 bases from V and 0 bases from J, with 7 bases between. The CDR3 sequence: CASSRTFSGNTIYF. The CDR3 DNA is TGTGCCAGCAGCCGGACATTCTCTGGAAACACCATATATTTT.

This clone was seen only once. The chain is built from TRBV5-4 and TRBJ1-6; the D gene is possibly TRBD1 (5 bases). The germline V gene has CDR1 SGHNT and CDR2 YYREEE (reference sequence). The CDR3 runs to 15 residues. V was shortened by 1 base and J by 5 bases, with 10 bases between the two germline ends. The CDR3 spells CASSLRAGNNSPLHF. The CDR3 coding sequence is TGTGCCAGCAGCTTGAGGGCAGGGAATAATTCACCCCTCCACTTT. Complete variable domain (other parts from reference TRBV5-4 and TRBJ1-6): ETGVTQSPTHLIKTRGQQVTLRCSSQSGHNTVSWYQQALGQGPQFIFQYYREEENGRGNFPPRFSGLQFPNYSSELNVNALELDDSALYLCASSLRAGNNSPLHFGNGTRLTVT.

The rearrangement uses TRBV9 and TRBJ2-3, with 12 bases fitting TRBD2. J gave up 6 bases and V 3 bases, and 2 bases lay outside the gene matches. CDR3 length: 14 residues. Per the germline V gene, CDR1 is SGDLS and CDR2 is YYNGEE. The CDR3 protein is CASSASGGADTQYF. The CDR3, as DNA: TGTGCCAGCAGCGCTAGCGGGGGGGCCGATACGCAGTATTTT.

The rearrangement links TRBV6-2 or TRBV6-3 to TRBJ2-2; weak D call: TRBD1 (6 bases). Trimming left V 1 base short and J 5 bases short, with 14 bases between. Germline V lookup: CDR1 MNHEY, CDR2 SVGEGT. The CDR3 totals 16 residues. The CDR3 spells CASSYLTGRGTGELFF. The CDR3 DNA reads as TGTGCCAGCAGTTACTTGACAGGCCGGGGAACCGGGGAGCTGTTTTTT.

The V and J genes are TRBV25-1 and TRBJ2-7; D perhaps matches TRBD2 (7 bases). The length of the CDR3 is 14 residues. V lost 10 bases, J lost 2 bases, and 18 bases lay in between. Germline V lookup: CDR1 MGHDK, CDR2 SYGVNS. In nucleotides, the CDR3 is TGTGCCACCTCAAAGGGGGGGGACACCTACGAGCAGTACTTC. This codes for CATSKGGDTYEQYF.

The rearrangement uses TRBV4-2 and TRBJ2-2, with 7 positions matching TRBD2. After removal of 4 bases from V and 6 bases from J, the junction contained 5 bases not matched to a gene. The CDR3 has 14 residues. From germline, CDR1 is LGHNA and CDR2 YNFKEQ. Written as DNA, the CDR3 is TGTGCCAGCAGCCTCCCGGGGGGAGCCGGGGAGCTGTTTTTT. It translates to CASSLPGGAGELFF.

Written as DNA, the CDR3 is TGTGCCAGCAGCGCGTTAATGGGGGGGGTCCGCCCTGAAGCTTTCTTT. It encodes CASSALMGGVRPEAFF. The chain links TRBV7-2 to TRBJ1-1; D may be TRBD1 (5 bases). Deletions cut 5 bases from V and 6 bases from J, with 22 bases between. Per the germline V gene, CDR1 is SGHTA and CDR2 is FQGNSA. The CDR3 is 16 residues long.